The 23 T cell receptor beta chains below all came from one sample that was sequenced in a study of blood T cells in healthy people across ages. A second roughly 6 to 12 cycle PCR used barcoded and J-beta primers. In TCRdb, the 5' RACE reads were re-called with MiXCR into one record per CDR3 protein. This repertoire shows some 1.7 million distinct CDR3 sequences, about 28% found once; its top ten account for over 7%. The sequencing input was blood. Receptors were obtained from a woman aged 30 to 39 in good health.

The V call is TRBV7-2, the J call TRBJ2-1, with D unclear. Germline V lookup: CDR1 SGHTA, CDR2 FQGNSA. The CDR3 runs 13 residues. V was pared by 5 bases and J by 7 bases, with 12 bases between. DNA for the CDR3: TGTGCCAGCAGCCCCACCATCGAAAATGAGCAGTTCTTC. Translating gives CASSPTIENEQFF.

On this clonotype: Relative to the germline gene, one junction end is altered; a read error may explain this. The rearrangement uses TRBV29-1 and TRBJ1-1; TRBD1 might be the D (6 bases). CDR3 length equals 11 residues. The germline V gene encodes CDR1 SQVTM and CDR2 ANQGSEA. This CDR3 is CGVSGVGGAFF. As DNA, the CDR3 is TGCGGCGTCTCAGGGGTAGGGGGGGCTTTCTTT. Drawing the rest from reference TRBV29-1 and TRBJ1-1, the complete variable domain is SAVISQKPSRDICQRGTSLTIQCQVDSQVTMMFWYRQQPGQSLTLIATANQGSEATYESGFVIDKFPISRPNLTFSTLTVSNMSPEDSSIYLCGVSGVGGAFFGQGTRLTVV.

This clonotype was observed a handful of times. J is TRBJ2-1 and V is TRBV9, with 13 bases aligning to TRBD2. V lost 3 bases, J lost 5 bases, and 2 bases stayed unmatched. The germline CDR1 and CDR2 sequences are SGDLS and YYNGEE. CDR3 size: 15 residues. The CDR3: CASSGTSGGNNEQFF. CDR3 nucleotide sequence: TGTGCCAGCAGCGGGACTAGCGGGGGTAACAATGAGCAGTTCTTC. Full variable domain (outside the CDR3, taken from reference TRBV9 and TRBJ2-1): DSGVTQTPKHLITATGQRVTLRCSPRSGDLSVYWYQQSLDQGLQFLIQYYNGEERAKGNILERFSAQQFPDLHSELNLSSLELGDSALYFCASSGTSGGNNEQFFGPGTRLTVL.

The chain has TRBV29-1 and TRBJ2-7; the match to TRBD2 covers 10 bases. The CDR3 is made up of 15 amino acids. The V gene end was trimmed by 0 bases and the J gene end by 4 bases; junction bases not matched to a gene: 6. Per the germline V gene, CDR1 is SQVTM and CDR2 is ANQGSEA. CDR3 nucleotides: TGCAGCGTTGAAGATCGGCTAGCGGGAGAATACGAGCAGTACTTC. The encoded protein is CSVEDRLAGEYEQYF.

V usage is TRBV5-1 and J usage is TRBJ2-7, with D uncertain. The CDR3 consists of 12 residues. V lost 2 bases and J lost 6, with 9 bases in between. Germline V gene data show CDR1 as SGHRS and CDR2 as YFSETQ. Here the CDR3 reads CASSFDFGEQYF. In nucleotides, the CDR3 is TGCGCCAGCAGCTTCGACTTCGGCGAGCAGTACTTC.

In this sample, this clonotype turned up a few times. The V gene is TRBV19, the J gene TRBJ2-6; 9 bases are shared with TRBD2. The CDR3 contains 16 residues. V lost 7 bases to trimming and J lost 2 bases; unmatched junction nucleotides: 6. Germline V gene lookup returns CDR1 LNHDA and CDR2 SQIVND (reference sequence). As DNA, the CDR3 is TGTGCCAGTAACCCTAGCGGGAAGGCTGGGGCCAACGTCCTGACTTTC. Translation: CASNPSGKAGANVLTF.

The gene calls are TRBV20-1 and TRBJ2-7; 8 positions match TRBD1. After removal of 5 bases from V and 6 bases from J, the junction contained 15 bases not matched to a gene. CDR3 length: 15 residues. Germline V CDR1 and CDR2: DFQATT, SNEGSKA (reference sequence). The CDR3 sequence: CSARKTGGSSGEQYF. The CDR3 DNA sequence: TGCAGTGCTCGTAAAACAGGGGGAAGTTCTGGCGAGCAGTACTTC.

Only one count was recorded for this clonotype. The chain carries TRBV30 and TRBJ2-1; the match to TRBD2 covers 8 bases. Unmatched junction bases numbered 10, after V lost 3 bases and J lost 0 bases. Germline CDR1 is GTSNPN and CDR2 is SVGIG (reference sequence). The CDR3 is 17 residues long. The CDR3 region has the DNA TGTGCCTGGAGCCGATCGCGGAGCGGGGGCTCCTACAATGAGCAGTTCTTC. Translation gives CAWSRSRSGGSYNEQFF.

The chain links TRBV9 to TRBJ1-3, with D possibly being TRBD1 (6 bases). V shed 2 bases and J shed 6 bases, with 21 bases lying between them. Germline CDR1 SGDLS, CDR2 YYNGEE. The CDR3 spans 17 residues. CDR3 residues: CASSVTASGGMENTIYF. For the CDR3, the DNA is TGTGCCAGCAGCGTGACGGCCAGTGGGGGCATGGAAAACACCATATATTTT.

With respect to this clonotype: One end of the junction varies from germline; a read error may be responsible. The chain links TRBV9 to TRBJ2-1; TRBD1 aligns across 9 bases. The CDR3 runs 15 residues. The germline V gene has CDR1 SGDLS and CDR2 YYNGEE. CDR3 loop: CTSSEDPGQGREQFF. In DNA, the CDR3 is TGTACCAGCAGCGAGGACCCGGGACAGGGTCGTGAGCAGTTCTTC.

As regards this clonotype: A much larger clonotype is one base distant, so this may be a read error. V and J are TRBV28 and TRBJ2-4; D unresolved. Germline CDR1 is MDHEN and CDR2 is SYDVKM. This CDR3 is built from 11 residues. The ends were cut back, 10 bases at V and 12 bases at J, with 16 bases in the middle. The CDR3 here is CANSSRRAQYF. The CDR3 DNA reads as TGTGCCAACAGCTCCCGTCGGGCTCAGTACTTC. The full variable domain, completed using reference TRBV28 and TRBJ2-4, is DVKVTQSSRYLVKRTGEKVFLECVQDMDHENMFWYRQDPGLGLRLIYFSYDVKMKEKGDIPEGYSVSREKKERFSLILESASTNQTSMYLCANSSRRAQYFGAGTRLSVL.

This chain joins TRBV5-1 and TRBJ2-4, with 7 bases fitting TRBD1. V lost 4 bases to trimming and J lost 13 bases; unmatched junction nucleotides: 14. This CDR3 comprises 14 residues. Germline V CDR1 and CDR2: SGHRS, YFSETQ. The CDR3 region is CASSVLTGDNEQYF. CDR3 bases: TGCGCCAGCAGCGTCTTAACAGGGGACAATGAGCAGTACTTC.

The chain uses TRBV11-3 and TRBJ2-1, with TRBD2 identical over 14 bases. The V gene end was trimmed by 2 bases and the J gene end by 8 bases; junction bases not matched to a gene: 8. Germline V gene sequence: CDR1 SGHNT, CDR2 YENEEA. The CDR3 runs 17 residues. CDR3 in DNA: TGTGCCAGCAGCTTATCGGGACTAGCGGGAGTGGGCGATGAGCAGTTCTTC. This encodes CASSLSGLAGVGDEQFF.

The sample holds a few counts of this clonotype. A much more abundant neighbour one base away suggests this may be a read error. CDR3 sequence (DNA): TGCAGTGCTAGAGATGACAATGAGCAGTTCTTC. Translated, it gives CSARDDNEQFF. The chain carries TRBV20-1 and TRBJ2-1; D uncertain. The CDR3 has 11 residues. Germline CDR1 reads DFQATT; CDR2 reads SNEGSKA (reference sequence). V lost 0 bases to trimming and J lost 5 bases, with 2 bases between them.

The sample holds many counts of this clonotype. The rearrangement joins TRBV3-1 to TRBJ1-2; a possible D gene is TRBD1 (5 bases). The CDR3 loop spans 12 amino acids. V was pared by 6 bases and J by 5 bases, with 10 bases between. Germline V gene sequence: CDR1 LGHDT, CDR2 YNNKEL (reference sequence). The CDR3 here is CASRKTGYGYTF. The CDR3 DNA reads TGTGCCAGCAGAAAAACAGGTTATGGCTACACCTTC.

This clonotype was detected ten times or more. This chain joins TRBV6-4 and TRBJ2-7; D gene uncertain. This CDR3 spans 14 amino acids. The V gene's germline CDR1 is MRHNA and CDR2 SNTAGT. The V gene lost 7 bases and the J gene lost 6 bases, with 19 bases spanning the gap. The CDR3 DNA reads TGTGCCAGCACCAAACATAATTCATTGCGCGAGCAGTACTTC. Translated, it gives CASTKHNSLREQYF.

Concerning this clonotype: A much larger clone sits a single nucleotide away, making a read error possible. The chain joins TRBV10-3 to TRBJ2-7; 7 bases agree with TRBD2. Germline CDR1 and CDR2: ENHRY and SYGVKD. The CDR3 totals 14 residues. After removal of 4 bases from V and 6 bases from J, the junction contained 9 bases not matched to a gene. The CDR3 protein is CAISAGEGGCEQYF. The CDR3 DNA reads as TGTGCCATCAGTGCCGGGGAGGGTGGCTGCGAGCAGTACTTC.

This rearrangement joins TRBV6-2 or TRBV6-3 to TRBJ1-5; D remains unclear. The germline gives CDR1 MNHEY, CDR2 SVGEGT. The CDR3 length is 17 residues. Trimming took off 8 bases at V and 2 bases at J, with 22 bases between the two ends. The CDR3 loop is CASRQMGTLGGNQPQHF. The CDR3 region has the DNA TGTGCCAGCCGTCAAATGGGAACTCTCGGTGGCAATCAGCCCCAGCATTTT.

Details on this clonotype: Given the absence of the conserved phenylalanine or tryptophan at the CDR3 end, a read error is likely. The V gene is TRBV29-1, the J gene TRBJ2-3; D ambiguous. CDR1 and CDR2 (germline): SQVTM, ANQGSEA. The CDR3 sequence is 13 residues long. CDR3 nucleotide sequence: TGCAGCGTTGAACTCGGTCGGTCAGATGCGCAGTATTGT. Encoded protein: CSVELGRSDAQYC.

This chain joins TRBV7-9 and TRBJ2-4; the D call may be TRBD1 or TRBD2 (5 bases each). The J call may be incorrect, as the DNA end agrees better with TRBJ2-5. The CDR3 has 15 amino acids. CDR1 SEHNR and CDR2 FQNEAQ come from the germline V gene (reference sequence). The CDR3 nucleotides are TGTGCCAGCAGCTTATCTCTCGGTCGGGGACAGACCCAGTACTTC. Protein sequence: CASSLSLGRGQTQYF.

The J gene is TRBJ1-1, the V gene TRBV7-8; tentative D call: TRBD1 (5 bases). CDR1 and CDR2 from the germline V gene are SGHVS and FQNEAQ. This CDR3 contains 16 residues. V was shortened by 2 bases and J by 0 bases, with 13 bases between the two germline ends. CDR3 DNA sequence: TGTGCCAGCAGCTTACCCTCGGGGCATCTGAACACTGAAGCTTTCTTT. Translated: CASSLPSGHLNTEAFF.

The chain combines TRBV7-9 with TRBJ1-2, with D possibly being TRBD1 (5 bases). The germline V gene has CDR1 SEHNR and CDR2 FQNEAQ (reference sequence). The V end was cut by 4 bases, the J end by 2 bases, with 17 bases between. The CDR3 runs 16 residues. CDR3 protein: CASSSDQGSANYGYTF. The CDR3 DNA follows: TGTGCCAGCAGCTCCGACCAGGGAAGTGCCAACTATGGCTACACCTTC.

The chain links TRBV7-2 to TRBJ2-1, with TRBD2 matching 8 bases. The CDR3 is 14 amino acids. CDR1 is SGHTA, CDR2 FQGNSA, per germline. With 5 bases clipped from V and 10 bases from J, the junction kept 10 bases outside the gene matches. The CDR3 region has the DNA TGTGCCAGCAGCCCACCTTCTAGCGGGTCAGAGCAGTTCTTC. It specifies CASSPPSSGSEQFF. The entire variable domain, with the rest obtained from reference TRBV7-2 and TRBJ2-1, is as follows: GAGVSQSPSNKVTEKGKDVELRCDPISGHTALYWYRQSLGQGLEFLIYFQGNSAPDKSGLPSDRFSAERTGGSVSTLTIQRTQQEDSAVYLCASSPPSSGSEQFFGPGTRLTVL.